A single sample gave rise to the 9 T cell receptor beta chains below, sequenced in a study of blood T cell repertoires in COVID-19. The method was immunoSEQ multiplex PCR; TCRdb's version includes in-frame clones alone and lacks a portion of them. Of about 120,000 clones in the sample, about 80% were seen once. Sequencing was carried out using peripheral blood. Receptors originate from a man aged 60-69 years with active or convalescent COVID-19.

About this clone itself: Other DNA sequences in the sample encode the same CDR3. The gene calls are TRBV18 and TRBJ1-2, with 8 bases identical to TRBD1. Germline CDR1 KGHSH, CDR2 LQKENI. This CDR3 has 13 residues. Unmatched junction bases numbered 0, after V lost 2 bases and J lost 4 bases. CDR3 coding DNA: TGTGCCAGCTCACCAGACAGGGGCTATGGCTACACCTTC. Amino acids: CASSPDRGYGYTF.

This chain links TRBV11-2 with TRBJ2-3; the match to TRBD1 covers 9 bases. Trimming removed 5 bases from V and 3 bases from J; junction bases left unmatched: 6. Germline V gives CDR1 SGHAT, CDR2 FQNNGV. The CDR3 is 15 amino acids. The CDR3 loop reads CASSIRTGVTDTQYF. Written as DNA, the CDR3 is TGTGCCAGCAGCATCCGGACAGGGGTGACAGATACGCAGTATTTT. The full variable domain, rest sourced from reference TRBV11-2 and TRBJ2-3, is EAGVAQSPRYKIIEKRQSVAFWCNPISGHATLYWYQQILGQGPKLLIQFQNNGVVDDSQLPKDRFSAERLKGVDSTLKIQPAKLEDSAVYLCASSIRTGVTDTQYFGPGTRLTVL.

Here the CDR3 reads CATSDRDAASVKETQYF. The CDR3 DNA reads TGTGCCACCAGTGACCGCGACGCGGCTAGCGTCAAAGAGACCCAGTACTTC. This chain links TRBV24-1 with TRBJ2-5; D may be TRBD2 (6 bases). Per the germline V gene, CDR1 is KGHDR and CDR2 is SFDVKD. CDR3 length: 17 amino acids. V lost 4 bases and J lost 3, with 20 bases in between.

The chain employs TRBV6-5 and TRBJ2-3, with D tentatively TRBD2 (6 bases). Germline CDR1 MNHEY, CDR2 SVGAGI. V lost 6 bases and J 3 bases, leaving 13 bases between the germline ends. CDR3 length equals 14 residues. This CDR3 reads CASRPEGLTDTQYF. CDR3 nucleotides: TGTGCCAGCAGACCGGAGGGCCTTACAGATACGCAGTATTTT.

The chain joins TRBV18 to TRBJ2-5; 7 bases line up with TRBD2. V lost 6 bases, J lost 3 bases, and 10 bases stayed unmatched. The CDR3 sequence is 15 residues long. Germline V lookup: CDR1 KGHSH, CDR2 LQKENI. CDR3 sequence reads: CASSLLGGSEETQYF. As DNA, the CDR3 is TGTGCCAGCTCGCTCTTGGGGGGGAGTGAAGAGACCCAGTACTTC.

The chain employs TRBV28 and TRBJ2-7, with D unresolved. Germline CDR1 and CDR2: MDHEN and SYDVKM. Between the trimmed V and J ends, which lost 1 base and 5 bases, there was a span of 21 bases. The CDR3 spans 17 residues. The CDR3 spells CASSLYHNLLGSHEQYF. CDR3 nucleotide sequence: TGTGCCAGCAGTTTATACCACAACCTCCTAGGTTCCCACGAGCAGTACTTC.

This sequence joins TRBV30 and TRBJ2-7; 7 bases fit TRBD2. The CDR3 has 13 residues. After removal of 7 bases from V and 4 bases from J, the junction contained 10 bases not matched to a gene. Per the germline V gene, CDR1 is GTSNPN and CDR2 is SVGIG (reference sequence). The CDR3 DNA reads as TGTGCCTCCCTGGGCGGGAGTCTGTACGAGCAGTACTTC. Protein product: CASLGGSLYEQYF.

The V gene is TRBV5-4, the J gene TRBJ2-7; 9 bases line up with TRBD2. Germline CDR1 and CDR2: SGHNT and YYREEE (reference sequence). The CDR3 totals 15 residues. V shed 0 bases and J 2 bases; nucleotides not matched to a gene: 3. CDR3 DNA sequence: TGTGCCAGCAGCTTGGCGGCTAGCGGGACCTACGAGCAGTACTTC. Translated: CASSLAASGTYEQYF.

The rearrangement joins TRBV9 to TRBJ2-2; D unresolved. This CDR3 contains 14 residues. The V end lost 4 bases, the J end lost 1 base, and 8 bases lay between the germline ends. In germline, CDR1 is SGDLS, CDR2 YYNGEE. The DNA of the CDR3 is TGTGCCAGCAGCCCACGACTGAACACCGGGGAGCTGTTTTTT. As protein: CASSPRLNTGELFF.